This T cell receptor (beta chain) was recorded in a study of control samples from healthy donors and cancer patients. This clone came up once. Measured with immunoSEQ multiplex PCR; TCRdb has only the in-frame clones, and not every one. The sample carries 80,000 or so clones, roughly 86% recorded once. V gave up 2 bases and J gave up 7 bases, with 25 bases separating them. Germline CDR1 SGDLS, CDR2 YYNGEE. The CDR3 is 18 amino acids. The chain is built from TRBV9 and TRBJ2-1; D perhaps matches TRBD2 (5 bases). The receptor was derived from a man aged 50 or older in good health. Sequencing input: blood. Written as DNA, the CDR3 is TGTGCCAGCAGCGTTCAATCTCTCGGGATTTTAGACACGAATGAGCAGTTCTTC. Residues: CASSVQSLGILDTNEQFF.